This TCR beta chain was documented in a study of blood T cell repertoires in COVID-19. Study at large: From the United States, Italy and Spain came samples of acute and convalescent COVID-19.

Profiled with immunoSEQ multiplex PCR; TCRdb holds only in-frame clones, not every one. Here the sample spans about 220,000 clones, around 83% being singletons. The TCR was taken from a man aged 45 to 65 who had recovered from COVID-19. The sample taken for sequencing was peripheral blood.

Here the CDR3 DNA reads TGTGCCAGCAGTCCTTATCGGGGGACAGGGGGCTTCTACGAGCAGTACTTC. Translated: CASSPYRGTGGFYEQYF. This chain connects TRBV2 to TRBJ2-7; 12 bases agree with TRBD1. Per germline, CDR1 SNHLY and CDR2 FYNNEI. J lost 3 bases, V lost 5 bases, and 11 bases had no gene match. This CDR3 contains 17 residues.